The clone carrying this T cell receptor beta chain was seen many times. The table came from immunoSEQ multiplex PCR; TCRdb's copy has only in-frame clones and leaves some out. In the table there are a few hundred thousand clones, less than 90% of which are singletons. The source of the sample is a study of blood T cell repertoires in COVID-19. Overall study context: Sources were T cells, B-cell-depleted T cells, or PBMCs; the material itself was cDNA or gDNA.

This CDR3 region has 17 residues. Germline V gives CDR1 MGHRA, CDR2 YSYEKL. V shed 1 base and J 10 bases; nucleotides not matched to a gene: 11. The clonotype was recovered from a man aged 55 to 70 who had recovered from COVID-19. The J gene is TRBJ2-1, the V gene TRBV4-1; 12 bases line up with TRBD2. Specimen: peripheral blood. The CDR3 bases are TGCGCCAGCAGCCAAGGCCCGGGACTAGCGGGTGACGGAGAGCAGTTCTTC. This gives the protein CASSQGPGLAGDGEQFF.